These 21 T cell receptor beta chains originate from one sample sequenced in a study of somatic mutations in cytotoxic T cells in rheumatoid arthritis. The repertoire was sequenced with immunoSEQ multiplex PCR; TCRdb's copy has only in-frame clones and lacks some. The sample has under 5,000 clones; about 80% are singletons. The source was CD8+ T cells sorted from blood, collected at a follow-up visit. The origin of the receptors is a man aged 40-50 years with rheumatoid arthritis.

The chain couples TRBV13 to TRBJ1-3, with unresolved D. V lost 1 base and J lost 10, with 5 bases in between. The CDR3 totals 11 residues. Germline V gives CDR1 PRHDT, CDR2 FYEKMQ (reference sequence). The CDR3 loop reads CASSLAGTIYF. The CDR3 nucleotides are TGTGCCAGCAGCTTAGCGGGGACCATATATTTT.

V and J are TRBV7-9 and TRBJ2-7; 8 bases fit TRBD1. Germline assignment: CDR1 SEHNR and CDR2 FQNEAQ (reference sequence). Trimming cost V 6 bases and J 3 bases; bases outside gene matches: 7. This CDR3 is 14 amino acids long. CDR3 in amino acids: CASRTGAGIYEQYF. The CDR3 DNA is TGTGCCAGCAGGACAGGGGCGGGAATCTACGAGCAGTACTTC. Full variable domain (remainder filled in from reference TRBV7-9 and TRBJ2-7): DTGVSQNPRHKITKRGQNVTFRCDPISEHNRLYWYRQTLGQGPEFLTYFQNEAQLEKSRLLSDRFSAERPKGSFSTLEIQRTEQGDSAMYLCASRTGAGIYEQYFGPGTRLTVT.

This chain joins TRBV4-1 and TRBJ2-5; the D gene is possibly TRBD1 (7 bases). Germline V gene data show CDR1 as MGHRA and CDR2 as YSYEKL. The CDR3 consists of 18 residues. Between the trimmed V and J ends, which lost 6 bases and 5 bases, there was a span of 28 bases. CDR3 loop: CASRPTPGGRYGTETQYF. In DNA form, the CDR3 reads TGCGCCAGCAGACCCACACCAGGGGGGCGCTACGGGACCGAGACCCAGTACTTC.

The chain employs TRBV2 and TRBJ2-3, with TRBD2 matching 8 bases. V trimming: 4 bases; J trimming: 6 bases; junction bases outside the gene matches: 12. Germline V gene sequence: CDR1 SNHLY, CDR2 FYNNEI. This CDR3 is 16 amino acids long. CDR3 loop: CASSVPQRGPRDTQYF. The CDR3 DNA sequence: TGTGCCAGCAGTGTCCCCCAGCGGGGGCCCCGCGATACGCAGTATTTT.

The chain combines TRBV7-2 with TRBJ2-2; possible D gene TRBD1, 6 bases. V was pared by 1 base and J by 5 bases, with 14 bases between. This CDR3 is 16 amino acids long. The germline gives CDR1 SGHTA, CDR2 FQGNSA. CDR3 in DNA: TGTGCCAGCAGCTTAGTAGTAGGGGGAGAGACCGGGGAGCTGTTTTTT. This encodes CASSLVVGGETGELFF.

The chain links TRBV11-2 to TRBJ1-3; no clear D gene. Germline assignment: CDR1 SGHAT and CDR2 FQNNGV. The CDR3 consists of 14 residues. Between the trimmed V and J ends, which lost 5 bases and 0 bases, there was a span of 8 bases. The CDR3 is CASSLRSSGNTIYF. The CDR3 bases are TGTGCCAGCAGCCTCAGGTCCTCTGGAAACACCATATATTTT.

The V call is TRBV14, the J call TRBJ1-1, with D maybe TRBD1 (5 bases). Germline CDR1 is SGHDN and CDR2 is FVKESK. CDR3 length: 13 residues. Trimming cost V 9 bases and J 6 bases, with 17 bases left between them. The CDR3 DNA reads as TGTGCCAGTAGCAGGGAAAGTTGGGCTGAAGCTTTCTTT. This codes for CASSRESWAEAFF.

This chain joins TRBV13 and TRBJ1-1; D unclear. The CDR3 has 12 residues. Between the trimmed V and J ends, which lost 5 bases and 7 bases, there was a span of 11 bases. The germline gives CDR1 PRHDT, CDR2 FYEKMQ (reference sequence). CDR3 coding DNA: TGTGCCAGCAGCACCCGGACGGGTGAAGCTTTCTTT. This translates into CASSTRTGEAFF.

In this sample, this clone turned up once. The gene calls are TRBV28 and TRBJ1-4; no definite D call. Germline assignment: CDR1 MDHEN and CDR2 SYDVKM. V was pared by 4 bases and J by 10 bases, with 19 bases between. The CDR3 runs to 15 residues. In DNA, the CDR3 is TGTGCCAGCAGTTCCTTCTTTGGCCTGGATGGAAAACTGTTTTTT. Translating gives CASSSFFGLDGKLFF.

J is TRBJ2-1 and V is TRBV29-1; D is possibly TRBD2 (6 bases). The CDR3 consists of 14 residues. V lost 1 base, J lost 7 bases, and 14 bases lay in between. CDR1 is SQVTM, CDR2 ANQGSEA, per germline. DNA for the CDR3: TGCAGCGTTGAAGTGTCTAGCGCTGTGAATGAGCAGTTCTTC. Protein sequence: CSVEVSSAVNEQFF.

The chain couples TRBV7-9 to TRBJ2-7; 16 bases align to TRBD2. Trimming at V came to 5 bases and at J to 0 bases, leaving 4 bases not matched to a gene. This CDR3 spans 17 amino acids. Germline values: CDR1 SEHNR, CDR2 FQNEAQ (reference sequence). CDR3 DNA sequence: TGTGCCAGCAGCATCGGGACTAGCGGGAGGGCCTCCTACGAGCAGTACTTC. Amino acids: CASSIGTSGRASYEQYF.

This clone has just one count. V usage is TRBV9 and J usage is TRBJ2-7; no clear D gene. The V end was cut by 4 bases, the J end by 4 bases, with 9 bases between. In germline, CDR1 is SGDLS, CDR2 YYNGEE. The CDR3 has 12 residues. In DNA form, the CDR3 reads TGTGCCAGCAGCCCGGGTGGTTACGAGCAGTACTTC. It translates to CASSPGGYEQYF.

V is TRBV6-1 and J is TRBJ2-1; D is ambiguous. Germline loops: CDR1 MNHNS, CDR2 SASEGT. V lost 8 bases and J 0 bases, leaving 11 bases between the germline ends. The CDR3 is made up of 14 amino acids. DNA of the CDR3: TGTGCCAGCTCGGACCGAAGCTCCTACAATGAGCAGTTCTTC. Its protein is CASSDRSSYNEQFF.

V is TRBV27 and J is TRBJ2-1; D is possibly TRBD2 (6 bases). Germline loops: CDR1 MNHEY, CDR2 SMNVEV (reference sequence). This CDR3 comprises 15 residues. Trimming left V 1 base short and J 15 bases short, with 22 bases between. The CDR3 nucleotides read TGTGCCAGCAGTTTATTCCACACCAGACTAGATGGGACGTTCTTC. It specifies CASSLFHTRLDGTFF.

The CDR3 reads CASSLAQGQGLLNYNTEAFF. As DNA, the CDR3 is TGCGCCAGCAGCTTGGCCCAGGGACAGGGCCTCCTCAATTATAACACTGAAGCTTTCTTT. This sequence joins TRBV5-1 and TRBJ1-1; 9 nucleotides agree with TRBD1. The CDR3 consists of 20 residues. V lost 0 bases, J lost 2 bases, and 17 bases stayed unmatched. CDR1 is SGHRS and CDR2 is YFSETQ in the germline V gene.

This chain uses TRBV10-2 with TRBJ2-1; 8 bases match TRBD2. CDR3 length: 16 amino acids. J lost 0 bases, V lost 7 bases, and 8 bases had no gene match. Germline CDR1 WSHSY, CDR2 SAAADI. CDR3 residues: CASKGSGVPSYNEQFF. CDR3 DNA: TGCGCCAGCAAAGGTAGCGGGGTTCCCTCCTACAATGAGCAGTTCTTC.

Regarding this clone: Only one base separates this from a far larger clonotype, so it likely reflects a read error. V is TRBV7-9 and J is TRBJ2-7, with D perhaps TRBD2 (5 bases). The CDR3 spans 14 residues. Germline V CDR1 and CDR2: SEHNR, FQNEAQ (reference sequence). V was clipped by 6 bases and J by 7 bases, with 19 bases between them. CDR3 sequence: CASRLVDGLNEQYF. The CDR3 DNA reads as TGTGCCAGCAGGCTGGTGGACGGACTCAATGAGCAGTACTTC.

Comments on this clone: Other DNA sequences in the sample encode the same CDR3. The chain has TRBV27 and TRBJ2-7, with D possibly being TRBD2 (5 bases). V gave up 2 bases and J gave up 1 base, with 6 bases separating them. CDR3 length: 13 amino acids. CDR1 and CDR2 from the germline V gene are MNHEY and SMNVEV (reference sequence). The DNA for the CDR3 is TGTGCCAGCAGTTTAGGAGGTTCCTACGAGCAGTACTTC. Its protein product is CASSLGGSYEQYF.

This clone counts as large. The chain carries TRBV5-1 and TRBJ2-7; 11 bases map to TRBD2. V shed 3 bases, J shed 2 bases, and the junction held 16 bases outside the gene matches. Germline V CDR1 and CDR2: SGHRS, YFSETQ. This CDR3 spans 19 amino acids. The CDR3 loop reads CASSSWGLAGGGRTYEQYF. CDR3 nucleotide sequence: TGCGCCAGCAGCTCCTGGGGGCTAGCGGGAGGTGGACGGACCTACGAGCAGTACTTC.

In its sample, this clone was seen a few times. The chain is built from TRBV28 and TRBJ2-2; tentatively, D is TRBD2 (8 bases). The germline gives CDR1 MDHEN, CDR2 SYDVKM. V was clipped by 9 bases and J by 3 bases, with 23 bases between them. The CDR3 loop spans 17 amino acids. The CDR3 loop reads CASSITSGGGYTGELFF. The CDR3 nucleotides are TGTGCCAGTTCCATCACTTCGGGAGGGGGCTACACCGGGGAGCTGTTTTTT.

The DNA for the CDR3 is TGTGCCAGCAGTGTTTACAATGAGCAGTTCTTC. This sequence encodes CASSVYNEQFF. J is TRBJ2-1 and V is TRBV25-1; unclear D gene. This CDR3 contains 11 residues. Germline CDR1 reads MGHDK; CDR2 reads SYGVNS. Trimming cost V 4 bases and J 4 bases, with 2 bases left between them.